This T cell receptor beta chain was retrieved from a study of blood T cell repertoires in COVID-19. At the level of the study: Acute-phase and convalescent COVID-19 samples originated in the United States, Italy and Spain. PBMCs, B-cell-depleted T cells, or T cells provided the cDNA or gDNA that made up the material.

V was shortened by 8 bases and J by 2 bases, with 15 bases between the two germline ends. There are 14 residues in the CDR3. Germline CDR1 reads SGHTA; CDR2 reads FQGTGA. Original data processing: Reference gene primer amplification in the assay estimated nucleated cell counts. TCRdb keeps only in-frame clones here, not all; method: immunoSEQ multiplex PCR. V and J calls and clone size are those listed in that table; D and trimming were worked out from the DNA. The table has some 170,000 clones, more than 75% seen once. The sample taken for sequencing was peripheral blood. This receptor was identified in a woman in her 70s with COVID-19, enrolled during active disease. This chain links TRBV7-3 with TRBJ1-1; no clear D. The CDR3 protein is CASAPQAGNTEAFF. The CDR3 region has the DNA TGTGCCAGCGCTCCTCAAGCGGGAAACACTGAAGCTTTCTTT.